This note documents a single T cell receptor beta chain sequence. What it binds is unknown. This record comes from a study of vaccination effects on CD4 cells after COVID-19. Profiled with immunoSEQ multiplex PCR; TCRdb holds only in-frame clones, not every one. The table shows 40,000 to 55,000 clones, with around 70% occurring only once. Culture lasted about nine days before CD4+ T cell isolation. Days 3 and 7 saw half the medium replaced with IL-2 medium. Germline CDR1 reads SEHNR; CDR2 reads FQNEAQ (reference sequence). With 1 base clipped from V and 11 bases from J, the junction kept 10 bases outside the gene matches. The CDR3 runs to 14 residues. Points from the study as a whole: Substantial clonal contraction characterized both infection- and vaccine-induced clones late after vaccination.

Specimen: CD4+ T cells from PBMCs cultured without peptide, collected before COVID-19 vaccination. The clonotype comes from a human donor who had a prior SARS-CoV-2 infection. The V and J genes are TRBV7-9 and TRBJ1-1, with 7 positions matching TRBD1. CDR3 nucleotides: TGTGCCAGCAGCTTAGGTCCGGGAACAGGGGTCGCTTTCTTT. Amino acids: CASSLGPGTGVAFF.